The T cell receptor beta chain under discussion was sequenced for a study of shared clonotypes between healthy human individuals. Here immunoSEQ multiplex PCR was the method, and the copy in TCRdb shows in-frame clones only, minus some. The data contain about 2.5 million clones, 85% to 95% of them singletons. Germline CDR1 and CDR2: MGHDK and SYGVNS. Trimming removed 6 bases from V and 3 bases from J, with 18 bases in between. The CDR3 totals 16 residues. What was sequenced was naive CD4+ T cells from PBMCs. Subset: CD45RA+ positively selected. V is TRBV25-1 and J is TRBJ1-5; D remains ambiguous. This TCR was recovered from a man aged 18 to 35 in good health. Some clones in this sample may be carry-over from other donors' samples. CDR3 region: CASSDNTPGLNQPQHF. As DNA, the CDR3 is TGTGCCAGCAGCGACAATACGCCAGGCCTCAATCAGCCCCAGCATTTT. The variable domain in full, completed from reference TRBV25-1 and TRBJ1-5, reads EADIYQTPRYLVIGTGKKITLECSQTMGHDKMYWYQQDPGMELHLIHYSYGVNSTEKGDLSSESTVSRIRTEHFPLTLESARPSHTSQYLCASSDNTPGLNQPQHFGDGTRLSIL.